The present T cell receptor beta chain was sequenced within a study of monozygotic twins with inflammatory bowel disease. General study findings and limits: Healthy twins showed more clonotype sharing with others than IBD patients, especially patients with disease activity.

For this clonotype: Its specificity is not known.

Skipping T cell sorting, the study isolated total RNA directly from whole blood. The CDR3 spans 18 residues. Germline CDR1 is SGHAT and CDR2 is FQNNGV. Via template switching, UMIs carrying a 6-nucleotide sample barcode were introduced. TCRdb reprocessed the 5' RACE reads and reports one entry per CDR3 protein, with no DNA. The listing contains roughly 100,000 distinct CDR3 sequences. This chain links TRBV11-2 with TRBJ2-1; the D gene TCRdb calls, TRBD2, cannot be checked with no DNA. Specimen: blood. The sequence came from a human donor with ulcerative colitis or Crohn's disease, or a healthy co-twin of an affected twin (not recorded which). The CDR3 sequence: CASSLVPPLTSGRGEQFF.